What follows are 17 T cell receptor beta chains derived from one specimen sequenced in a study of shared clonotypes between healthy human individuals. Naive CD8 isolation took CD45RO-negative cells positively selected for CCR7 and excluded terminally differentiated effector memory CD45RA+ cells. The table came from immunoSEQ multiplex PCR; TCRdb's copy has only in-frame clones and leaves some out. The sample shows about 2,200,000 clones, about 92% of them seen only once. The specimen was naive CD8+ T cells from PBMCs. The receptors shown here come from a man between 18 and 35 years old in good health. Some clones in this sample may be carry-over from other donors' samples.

This chain's CDR3 is CAISVSAGGDEKLFF. Here the CDR3 DNA reads TGTGCCATCAGTGTCAGTGCGGGGGGGGATGAAAAACTGTTTTTT. The V and J genes are TRBV10-3 and TRBJ1-4, with TRBD1 as a possible D gene (5 bases). CDR3 length equals 15 residues. V gave up 4 bases and J gave up 6 bases, with 15 bases separating them. Looked up from germline, CDR1 is ENHRY and CDR2 is SYGVKD.

This CDR3 is CASSLNSAGGFTDTQYF. The CDR3 region has the DNA TGTGCCAGCAGCTTGAATTCGGCGGGAGGGTTCACAGATACGCAGTATTTT. This chain links TRBV11-2 with TRBJ2-3; TRBD2 agrees at 9 bases. The CDR3 is 17 amino acids. V lost 3 bases to trimming and J lost 2 bases; unmatched junction nucleotides: 9. CDR1 and CDR2 (germline): SGHAT, FQNNGV.

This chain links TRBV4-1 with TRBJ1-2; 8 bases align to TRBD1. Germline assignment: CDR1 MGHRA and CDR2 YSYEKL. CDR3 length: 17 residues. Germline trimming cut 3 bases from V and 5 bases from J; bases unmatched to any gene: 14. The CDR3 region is CASSQQDRTGMGYGYTF. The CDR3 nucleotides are TGCGCCAGCAGCCAGCAAGACCGGACAGGGATGGGATATGGCTACACCTTC.

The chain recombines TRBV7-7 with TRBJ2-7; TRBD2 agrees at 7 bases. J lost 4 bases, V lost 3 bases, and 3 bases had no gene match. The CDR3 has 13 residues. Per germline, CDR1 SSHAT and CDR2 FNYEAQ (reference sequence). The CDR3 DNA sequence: TGTGCCAGCAGCTTCGGCGGGAGTTACGAGCAGTACTTC. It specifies CASSFGGSYEQYF.

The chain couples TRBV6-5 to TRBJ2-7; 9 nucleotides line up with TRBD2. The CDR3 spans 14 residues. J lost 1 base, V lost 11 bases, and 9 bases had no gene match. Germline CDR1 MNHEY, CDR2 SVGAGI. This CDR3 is CAAGGDSWSYEQYF. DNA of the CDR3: TGTGCCGCGGGGGGGGATTCTTGGTCCTACGAGCAGTACTTC.

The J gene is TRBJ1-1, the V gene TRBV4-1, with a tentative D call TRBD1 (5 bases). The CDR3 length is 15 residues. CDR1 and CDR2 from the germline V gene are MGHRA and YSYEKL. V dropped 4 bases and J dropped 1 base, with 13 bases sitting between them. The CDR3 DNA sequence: TGCGCCAGCAGCCTTCCCCCCGACAGGAACACTGAAGCTTTCTTT. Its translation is CASSLPPDRNTEAFF.

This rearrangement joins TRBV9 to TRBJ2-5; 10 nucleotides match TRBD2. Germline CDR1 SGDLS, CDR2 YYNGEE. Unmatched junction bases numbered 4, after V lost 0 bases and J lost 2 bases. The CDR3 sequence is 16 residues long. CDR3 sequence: CASSVEAAGGQETQYF. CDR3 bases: TGTGCCAGCAGCGTAGAAGCAGCGGGAGGGCAAGAGACCCAGTACTTC.

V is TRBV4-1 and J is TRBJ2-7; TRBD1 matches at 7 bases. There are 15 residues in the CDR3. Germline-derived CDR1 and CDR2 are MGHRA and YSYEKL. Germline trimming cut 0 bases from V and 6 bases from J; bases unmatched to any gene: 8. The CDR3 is CASSQDMDRLAEQYF. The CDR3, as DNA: TGCGCCAGCAGCCAAGATATGGACAGGCTGGCCGAGCAGTACTTC.

CDR3 residues: CASSGSGQLQETQYF. CDR3 coding DNA: TGTGCCAGCAGTGGGTCAGGACAGCTCCAAGAGACCCAGTACTTC. The J gene is TRBJ2-5, the V gene TRBV2, with D possibly matching TRBD1 (6 bases). This CDR3 has 15 amino acids. Germline V gene sequence: CDR1 SNHLY, CDR2 FYNNEI. V dropped 4 bases and J dropped 1 base, with 13 bases sitting between them. Full variable domain (rest looked up from reference TRBV2 and TRBJ2-5): EPEVTQTPSHQVTQMGQEVILRCVPISNHLYFYWYRQILGQKVEFLVSFYNNEISEKSEIFDDQFSVERPDGSNFTLKIRSTKLEDSAMYFCASSGSGQLQETQYFGPGTRLLVL.

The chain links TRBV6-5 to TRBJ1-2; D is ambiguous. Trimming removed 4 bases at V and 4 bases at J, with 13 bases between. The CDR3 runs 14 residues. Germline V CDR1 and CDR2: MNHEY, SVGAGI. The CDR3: CASSSPREFYGYTF. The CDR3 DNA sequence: TGTGCCAGCAGTTCACCTCGAGAGTTCTATGGCTACACCTTC.

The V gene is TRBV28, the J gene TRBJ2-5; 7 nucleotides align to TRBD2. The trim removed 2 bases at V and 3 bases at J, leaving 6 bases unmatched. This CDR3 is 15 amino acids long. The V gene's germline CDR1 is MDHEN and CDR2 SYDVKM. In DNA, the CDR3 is TGTGCCAGCAGTTTACAGGGAGGGGACGAAGAGACCCAGTACTTC. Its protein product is CASSLQGGDEETQYF. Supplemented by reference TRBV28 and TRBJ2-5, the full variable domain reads DVKVTQSSRYLVKRTGEKVFLECVQDMDHENMFWYRQDPGLGLRLIYFSYDVKMKEKGDIPEGYSVSREKKERFSLILESASTNQTSMYLCASSLQGGDEETQYFGPGTRLLVL.

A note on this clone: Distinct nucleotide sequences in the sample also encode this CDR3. Written as DNA, the CDR3 is TGTGCCAGCAGTTTGGGGCGTACCTACGAGCAGTACTTC. As protein: CASSLGRTYEQYF. The V and J genes are TRBV27 and TRBJ2-7, with a tentative D call TRBD1 (5 bases). V dropped 3 bases and J dropped 2 bases, with 8 bases sitting between them. CDR1 and CDR2 (germline): MNHEY, SMNVEV (reference sequence). The CDR3 sequence is 13 residues long.

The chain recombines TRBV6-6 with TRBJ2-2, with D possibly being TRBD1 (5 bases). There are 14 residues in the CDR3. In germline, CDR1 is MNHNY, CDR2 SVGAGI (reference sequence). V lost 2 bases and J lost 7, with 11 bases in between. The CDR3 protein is CASSYLQGIGELFF. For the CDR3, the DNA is TGTGCCAGCAGTTACCTGCAGGGTATCGGGGAGCTGTTTTTT.

This CDR3 reads CASRNTASSYEQYF. The CDR3 DNA follows: TGTGCCAGTAGAAACACAGCTAGCTCCTACGAGCAGTACTTC. The gene calls are TRBV19 and TRBJ2-7, with no clear D. V was trimmed by 6 bases and J by 0 bases, leaving 12 bases between them. CDR3 size: 14 residues. Looked up from germline, CDR1 is LNHDA and CDR2 is SQIVND (reference sequence).

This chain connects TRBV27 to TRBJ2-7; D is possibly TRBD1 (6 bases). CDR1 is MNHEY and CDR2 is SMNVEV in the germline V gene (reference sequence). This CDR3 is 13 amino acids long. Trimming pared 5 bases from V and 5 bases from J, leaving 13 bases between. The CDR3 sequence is CASSPEDSHEQYF. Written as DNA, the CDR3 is TGTGCCAGCAGTCCCGAGGACAGTCACGAGCAGTACTTC.

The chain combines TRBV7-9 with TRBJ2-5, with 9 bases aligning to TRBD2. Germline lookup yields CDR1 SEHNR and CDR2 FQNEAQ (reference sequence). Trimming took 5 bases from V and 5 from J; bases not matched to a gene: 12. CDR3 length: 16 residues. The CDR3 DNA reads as TGTGCCAGCAGCCTCCCAGGGTTAGCGGGGGAGGAGACCCAGTACTTC. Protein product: CASSLPGLAGEETQYF.

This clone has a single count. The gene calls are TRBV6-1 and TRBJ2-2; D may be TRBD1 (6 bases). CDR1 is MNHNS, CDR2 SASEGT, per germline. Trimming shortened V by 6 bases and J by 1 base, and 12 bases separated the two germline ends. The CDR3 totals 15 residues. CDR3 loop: CASSPGHLNTGELFF. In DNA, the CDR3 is TGTGCCAGCAGCCCGGGACACCTGAACACCGGGGAGCTGTTTTTT.